The rows below give T cell receptor beta chains drawn from one sample of a study of early T cells in non-severe SARS-CoV-2 infection. A single record per CDR3 protein comes from TCRdb applying MiXCR to the 5' RACE reads. The sample records about 35,000 distinct CDR3 sequences, around 5.7% being singletons. The sample comprised whole blood. The receptor source for this set is an adult who was a healthcare worker with PCR-confirmed SARS-CoV-2 infection or an uninfected control (not recorded which). The CDR3 runs from the conserved cysteine through the conserved F or W. Each record gives: V gene, D gene, clone size, J gene, CDR3 protein, CDR3 DNA. D genes are given only for firm matches. Clone size is shown for a subset of rows, as once, few, many or a class of expanded clone.

>TRBV10-1|-|many|TRBJ2-1
CASSDPHNEQFF
TGCGCCAGCAGTGATCCCCACAATGAGCAGTTCTTC
>TRBV6-1|-|-|TRBJ1-4
CASRFPREANEKLFF
TGTGCCAGCAGATTTCCAAGGGAGGCCAATGAAAAACTGTTTTTT
>TRBV29-1|-|-|TRBJ2-1
CSVGPGGQLDYNEQFF
TGCAGCGTTGGGCCTGGCGGACAGTTAGACTACAATGAGCAGTTCTTC
>TRBV28|-|many|TRBJ1-1
CASRLPDRKNTEAFF
TGTGCCAGCAGATTGCCGGACAGAAAGAACACTGAAGCTTTCTTT
>TRBV7-9|-|many|TRBJ2-7
CASSQIQGRGEQYF
TGTGCCAGCAGCCAAATTCAGGGACGCGGCGAGCAGTACTTC
>TRBV2|-|many|TRBJ2-7
CASRGTSSEQYF
TGTGCCAGCAGGGGGACTTCCAGCGAGCAGTACTTC
>TRBV5-1|-|many|TRBJ2-3
CASSLGGSTDTQYF
TGCGCCAGCAGCTTGGGCGGGAGCACAGATACGCAGTATTTT
>TRBV20-1|TRBD2|many|TRBJ2-3
CSAPTSGSSTDTQYF
TGCAGTGCGCCGACTAGCGGGTCTAGCACAGATACGCAGTATTTT
>TRBV5-6|TRBD1|many|TRBJ2-7
CASSMGAGQGNNEQYF
TGTGCCAGCAGCATGGGAGCGGGACAGGGTAACAACGAGCAGTACTTC
>TRBV10-3|-|many|TRBJ1-5
CAISLDGHQPQHF
TGTGCCATCAGTCTGGACGGTCATCAGCCCCAGCATTTT
>TRBV5-4|-|few|TRBJ2-5
CASSPRFQETQYF
TGTGCCAGCAGCCCCAGATTCCAAGAGACCCAGTACTTC
>TRBV2|-|many|TRBJ1-1
CASSEEGRLNTEAFF
TGTGCCAGCAGTGAGGAGGGAAGATTGAACACTGAAGCTTTCTTT
>TRBV20-1|TRBD2|many|TRBJ2-1
CSVPTSLSSYNEQFF
TGCAGTGTCCCGACTAGCCTGAGCTCCTACAATGAGCAGTTCTTC
>TRBV4-1|TRBD2|many|TRBJ2-1
CASSQGAGSGRRDEQFF
TGCGCCAGCAGCCAAGGGGCGGGGAGCGGGAGACGTGATGAGCAGTTCTTC
>TRBV29-1|TRBD2|many|TRBJ2-1
CSVELSGSSYNEQFF
TGCAGCGTTGAACTAAGCGGGAGTTCCTACAATGAGCAGTTCTTC
>TRBV9|-|many|TRBJ1-2
CASSEDSQGYGYTF
TGTGCCAGCAGCGAGGACAGCCAGGGCTATGGCTACACCTTC
>TRBV5-4|-|many|TRBJ2-2
CASSLGDTGELFF
TGTGCCAGCAGCTTGGGAGACACCGGGGAGCTGTTTTTT
>TRBV7-2|-|-|TRBJ1-1
CASSLEVVAFF
TGTGCCAGCAGCTTAGAGGTGGTGGCTTTCTTT
>TRBV20-1|-|medium-sized|TRBJ1-1
CSAITNWGAEAFF
TGCAGTGCTATAACGAATTGGGGCGCTGAAGCTTTCTTT
>TRBV28|-|few|TRBJ2-7
CASSFGGRASYEQYF
TGTGCCAGCAGTTTTGGGGGACGGGCCTCCTACGAGCAGTACTTC
>TRBV28|-|many|TRBJ1-2
CASSLFPNYGYTF
TGTGCCAGCAGTTTATTCCCCAACTATGGCTACACCTTC
>TRBV6-5|-|many|TRBJ2-3
CASSYAGTRGDTQYF
TGTGCCAGCAGTTACGCTGGCACCCGAGGAGATACGCAGTATTTT
>TRBV5-1|-|many|TRBJ2-2
CASSLERENTGELFF
TGCGCCAGCAGCTTGGAGAGGGAGAACACCGGGGAGCTGTTTTTT
>TRBV12-3/TRBV12-4|-|-|TRBJ1-1
CATVRTPNTEAFF
TGTGCCACCGTAAGGACACCGAACACTGAAGCTTTCTTT
>TRBV6-5|-|many|TRBJ1-1
CASSYRSGDMNTEAFF
TGTGCCAGCAGTTATCGGTCAGGGGACATGAACACTGAAGCTTTCTTT
>TRBV5-1|-|-|TRBJ2-7
CASSSTSYEQYF
TGCGCCAGCAGCTCAACGTCCTACGAGCAGTACTTC
>TRBV14|TRBD2|-|TRBJ2-7
CASSPWAGVGYEQYF
TGTGCCAGCAGCCCCTGGGCGGGAGTAGGGTACGAGCAGTACTTC
>TRBV2|TRBD2|many|TRBJ2-1
CASSVSGGGRNEQFF
TGTGCCAGCAGTGTTTCGGGGGGAGGCCGTAATGAGCAGTTCTTC